The rows below give T cell receptor beta chains drawn from one sample of a study of cytomegalovirus exposure and HLA in healthy donors. Method: immunoSEQ multiplex PCR; TCRdb's copy keeps in-frame clones and lacks some. The sample holds roughly 77,000 clones; 65% to 70% are singletons and the top ten take approximately 7%. Sequenced input: PBMCs. The receptors were sampled from a woman in her fifties or sixties in good health and CMV-seropositive. Each CDR3 is given with its conserved first and last residue. A D gene is named only where the DNA matches it firmly. Rows may omit the clone size; those that give it use once, few, many or a size class.

>few|TRBD1|TRBJ1-4|TRBV4-1
CASSQRDRNEKLFF
TGCGCCAGCAGCCAAAGGGACAGGAATGAAAAACTGTTTTTT
>.|.|TRBJ1-2|TRBV6-1
CASSDWTVINYGYTF
TGTGCCAGCAGTGATTGGACAGTGATTAACTATGGCTACACCTTC
>.|.|TRBJ2-1|TRBV12-5
CASGLGLYNEQFF
TGTGCTAGTGGTTTGGGACTGTACAATGAGCAGTTCTTC
>.|.|TRBJ2-3|TRBV11-1
CATRSRTSTDTQYF
TGTGCCACCAGGAGTCGGACTAGCACAGATACGCAGTATTTT
>.|TRBD2|TRBJ2-3|TRBV6-5
CASSLGLVADTQYF
TGTGCCAGCAGTCTTGGACTAGTGGCAGATACGCAGTATTTT
>.|.|TRBJ1-1|TRBV6-5
CASSPQGVNTEAFF
TGTGCCAGCAGTCCCCAAGGGGTCAACACTGAAGCTTTCTTT
>.|.|TRBJ2-7|TRBV27
CASSSPGWGAYEQYF
TGTGCCAGCAGTTCCCCGGGGTGGGGTGCTTACGAGCAGTACTTC
>.|.|TRBJ2-1|TRBV20-1
CSSRWGAEQFF
TGCAGTTCAAGATGGGGAGCCGAGCAGTTCTTC
>.|.|TRBJ1-2|TRBV5-1
CASSTLLTSSSYTF
TGCGCCAGCAGCACACTACTGACTAGCTCCAGCTACACCTTC
>.|.|TRBJ1-1|TRBV20-1
CSAYIGEDAFF
TGCAGTGCGTACATCGGGGAGGATGCTTTCTTT
>.|TRBD1|TRBJ1-1|TRBV25-1
CASSEPGQGIHTEAFF
TGTGCCAGCAGTGAACCGGGACAGGGGATCCACACTGAAGCTTTCTTT
>few|TRBD1|TRBJ1-2|TRBV5-1
CASSFTGVYGYTF
TGCGCCAGCAGCTTTACAGGGGTCTATGGCTACACCTTC
>.|.|TRBJ2-3|TRBV11-2
CASSLGLATTDTQYF
TGTGCCAGCAGCTTAGGTCTAGCGACAACAGATACGCAGTATTTT
>.|.|TRBJ1-5|TRBV30
CAWSGQYNQPQHF
TGTGCCTGGAGTGGACAGTACAATCAGCCCCAGCATTTT
>.|.|TRBJ1-5|TRBV9
CASSVVLGGEGQPQHF
TGCGCCAGCAGCGTAGTTCTGGGGGGAGAGGGTCAGCCCCAGCATTTT
>.|TRBD2|TRBJ2-1|TRBV4-1
CASSQVGAIAGGPKGNEQFF
TGCGCCAGCAGCCAAGTCGGTGCGATAGCGGGGGGGCCCAAGGGCAATGAGCAGTTCTTC
>.|.|TRBJ1-2|TRBV4-1
CASSPGSSYGYTF
TGCGCCAGCAGCCCAGGGTCTTCTTATGGCTACACCTTC
>.|TRBD1|TRBJ1-2|TRBV29-1
CSVEDREGGYLRGGYTF
TGCAGCGTTGAAGATCGGGAAGGGGGCTATTTGAGGGGTGGCTACACCTTC
>.|TRBD1|TRBJ2-5|TRBV12-5
CASGYTGAKQETQYF
TGTGCTAGTGGGTATACAGGGGCTAAGCAAGAGACCCAGTACTTC
>.|.|TRBJ1-3|TRBV12-5
CASGRGTGFAGNTIYF
TGTGCTAGTGGCCGGGGGACCGGCTTTGCTGGAAACACCATATATTTT
>.|TRBD2|TRBJ2-1|TRBV9
CASSASGGNNEQFF
TGTGCCAGCAGCGCCAGCGGGGGCAACAATGAGCAGTTCTTC
>.|.|TRBJ2-5|TRBV7-6
CASSLDRLTQETQYF
TGTGCCAGCAGCTTGGACAGACTAACTCAAGAGACCCAGTACTTC
>.|.|TRBJ2-1|TRBV7-2
CASSLDPPPAGRHEQFF
TGTGCCAGCAGCTTAGATCCCCCCCCTGCGGGGAGGCATGAGCAGTTCTTC
>.|.|TRBJ1-2|TRBV27
CASRRSNYGYTF
TGTGCCAGCAGGAGATCCAACTATGGCTACACCTTC
>.|.|TRBJ2-5|TRBV5-1
CASTQGEETQYF
TGCGCCAGTACACAGGGAGAAGAGACCCAGTACTTC
>few|.|TRBJ1-1|TRBV9
CASSPQQLNTEAFF
TGTGCCAGCAGCCCTCAACAGCTGAACACTGAAGCTTTCTTT
>.|TRBD2|TRBJ2-3|TRBV9
CASSKLRGGTDTQYF
TGTGCCAGCAGCAAATTACGGGGGGGCACAGATACGCAGTATTTT
>.|TRBD1|TRBJ2-5|TRBV27
CASSLWTGETQYF
TGTGCCAGCAGTTTATGGACAGGAGAGACCCAGTACTTC
>.|.|TRBJ2-7|TRBV4-1
CASSQVTGEAYEQYF
TGCGCCAGCAGCCAGGTTACAGGGGAGGCCTACGAGCAGTACTTC
>.|.|TRBJ1-2|TRBV9
CASSPFRIAFYGYTF
TGTGCCAGCAGCCCCTTTCGGATAGCATTCTATGGCTACACCTTC
>.|TRBD2|TRBJ2-5|TRBV29-1
CSVVGGGMGETQYF
TGCAGCGTTGTGGGCGGGGGGATGGGGGAGACCCAGTACTTC
>.|.|TRBJ2-7|TRBV7-6
CASSLARDVAYEQYF
TGTGCCAGCAGCTTAGCCCGGGATGTGGCCTACGAGCAGTACTTC
>.|.|TRBJ2-7|TRBV5-6
CASSPDSNYEQYF
TGTGCCAGCAGCCCTGACAGTAACTACGAGCAGTACTTC
>few|TRBD1|TRBJ2-2|TRBV6-5
CASSYSDRTPTGELFF
TGTGCCAGCAGTTACTCGGACAGGACCCCGACCGGGGAGCTGTTTTTT
>.|.|TRBJ2-3|TRBV2
CASKRGATDTQYF
TGTGCCAGCAAGAGAGGCGCGACAGATACGCAGTATTTT
>.|TRBD2|TRBJ2-3|TRBV5-6
CASSGTSGAHTDTQYF
TGTGCCAGCAGCGGGACTAGCGGGGCCCACACAGATACGCAGTATTTT
>.|.|TRBJ1-4|TRBV11-2
CASSQVGTSRKLFF
TGTGCCAGCAGCCAAGTTGGGACATCGAGAAAACTGTTTTTT
>.|TRBD1|TRBJ2-4|TRBV7-9
CASSLAGQGAGSKNIQYF
TGTGCCAGCAGCTTAGCGGGACAGGGGGCTGGGTCCAAAAACATTCAGTACTTC
>.|.|TRBJ1-2|TRBV4-1
CASSQNHWEKVYGYTF
TGCGCCAGCAGCCAAAACCACTGGGAGAAGGTTTATGGCTACACCTTC
>.|TRBD1|TRBJ1-1|TRBV5-1
CASSWGTAGTEAFF
TGCGCCAGCAGCTGGGGGACAGCAGGCACTGAAGCTTTCTTT
>few|.|TRBJ2-5|TRBV2
CASSKEQVRAGETQYF
TGTGCCAGCAGTAAAGAACAAGTGAGAGCAGGGGAGACCCAGTACTTC
>few|.|TRBJ1-5|TRBV27
CASSSGIQPQHF
TGTGCCAGCAGTTCAGGGATTCAGCCCCAGCATTTT
>.|TRBD1|TRBJ2-1|TRBV10-2
CASSESGQGFGEQFF
TGCGCCAGCAGTGAGTCGGGACAGGGGTTCGGTGAGCAGTTCTTC
>.|TRBD2|TRBJ2-1|TRBV7-2
CASSLRASGGAGVGNEQFF
TGTGCCAGCAGCTTAAGGGCTAGCGGGGGGGCAGGAGTTGGCAATGAGCAGTTCTTC
>.|.|TRBJ2-7|TRBV2
CASSEALGGYEQYF
TGTGCCAGCAGTGAAGCGCTAGGGGGCTACGAGCAGTACTTC
>once|TRBD1|TRBJ2-1|TRBV7-9
CASSSAGGAPDEQFF
TGTGCCAGCAGCTCAGCAGGGGGCGCCCCCGATGAGCAGTTCTTC
>.|TRBD2|TRBJ2-7|TRBV5-6
CASSSSPGGGFYEQYF
TGTGCCAGCAGCTCCAGCCCGGGGGGGGGTTTCTACGAGCAGTACTTC
>few|.|TRBJ1-5|TRBV6-1
CASSESRVGGRQPQHF
TGTGCCAGCAGTGAATCAAGGGTGGGAGGACGGCAGCCCCAGCATTTT
>.|TRBD1|TRBJ1-2|TRBV28
CASSEQGAHGYTF
TGTGCCAGCAGTGAGCAGGGGGCGCATGGCTACACCTTC
>.|.|TRBJ2-1|TRBV9
CASSVAPYQSAGGQFF
TGTGCCAGCAGCGTAGCCCCCTACCAATCCGCCGGCGGGCAGTTCTTC
>.|TRBD2|TRBJ2-3|TRBV12-5
CASGLGTSGGGGDTQYF
TGTGCTAGTGGTTTGGGGACTAGCGGGGGCGGAGGGGATACGCAGTATTTT
>.|.|TRBJ2-7|TRBV7-6
CASSPSTDEQYF
TGTGCCAGCAGCCCGTCCACGGACGAGCAGTACTTC
>.|.|TRBJ1-2|TRBV4-1
CASSHLNGYGYTF
TGCGCCAGCAGCCACCTCAACGGGTATGGCTACACCTTC
>.|.|TRBJ1-4|TRBV2
CASSRNRARAPNEKLFF
TGTGCCAGCTCCCGGAACAGGGCGAGGGCCCCCAATGAAAAACTGTTTTTT
>.|.|TRBJ2-3|TRBV27
CASSFFDTQYF
TGTGCCAGCAGTTTCTTTGATACGCAGTATTTT
>.|.|TRBJ1-1|TRBV2
CASRTQGDMNTEAFF
TGTGCCAGCAGAACCCAAGGGGACATGAACACTGAAGCTTTCTTT
>.|.|TRBJ2-3|TRBV7-6
CASSARDTQYF
TGTGCCAGCAGCGCGAGGGATACGCAGTATTTT